This TCR beta chain was found in a study of shared clonotypes between healthy human individuals. This clone was observed a few times. Trimming left V 5 bases short and J 9 bases short, with 14 bases between. CDR3 length: 12 amino acids. CDR1 SGHAT and CDR2 FQNNGV come from the germline V gene. This table comes from immunoSEQ multiplex PCR, and its TCRdb copy is limited to in-frame clones, with some not included. Here the sample spans some 1 million clones, about 77% being singletons. This clonotype was obtained from a man younger than 30 in good health. The sample comprised memory CD4+ T cells sorted from blood. The subset is: CD45RA-negative fraction. The chain employs TRBV11-2 and TRBJ2-7; no definite D call. The CDR3 DNA sequence: TGTGCCAGCAGCGTGGGTGTGGGCGGGCAGTACTTC. This translates into CASSVGVGGQYF.